A selection of T cell receptor beta chains follows, all from one sample in a study of PD-L1 blockade in urothelial cancer. The table came from immunoSEQ multiplex PCR; TCRdb's copy has only in-frame clones and leaves some out. The sample has 38,000 or so clones, more than 75% seen once. Sequenced material: PBMCs, taken around atezolizumab (anti-PD-L1) treatment. The receptors here all came from a man aged 35-49 years with urothelial cancer. CDR3s leave out the opening cysteine and the closing phenylalanine or tryptophan.

TRBV4-3	16	TRBJ2-1	ASSQLTIGLADYNEQF
TRBV28	13	TRBJ2-3	ASSPRDSLTDTQY
TRBV25-1	12	TRBJ2-6	ASSSFERANVLT
TRBV7-9	11	TRBJ2-5	ASSPQERETQY
TRBV4-1	11	TRBJ2-7	ASSLLGPSEQY
TRBV5-1	13	TRBJ2-1	ASSLGAASYNEQF
TRBV6-1	12	TRBJ2-7	ASSIRDRGYEQY
TRBV28	8	TRBJ2-7	ASGNYEQY
TRBV28	12	TRBJ1-1	ASSYLNLGTEAF
TRBV5-1	13	TRBJ1-1	ASTRDRGEDTEAF
TRBV18	11	TRBJ2-2	ASAQGNAGELF
TRBV4-3	13	TRBJ1-4	ASSQSGRENEKLF
TRBV15	12	TRBJ2-3	ATSRSGSLDTQY
TRBV5-3	17	TRBJ2-2	ARSRGTSGMNANTGELF
TRBV11-3	10	TRBJ1-1	ASSHGGTEAF
TRBV28	16	TRBJ2-3	ASSPLGAGVRWADTQY
TRBV6-1	13	TRBJ2-7	ASSEEREFPYEQY
TRBV4-2	15	TRBJ1-5	ASSQEAQGVSNQPQH
TRBV9	9	TRBJ1-1	ASSEPGEAF
TRBV6-5	12	TRBJ1-2	ASSYRTGGNGYT
TRBV28	14	TRBJ2-6	ASTGQGGTWANVLT
TRBV6-6	13	TRBJ2-7	ASRTGTTTSVEQY
TRBV11-2	17	TRBJ1-3	ASSFELTGLGHSGNTIY
TRBV7-9	16	TRBJ2-1	ASSLLGRIAGIYNEQF
TRBV6-5	13	TRBJ1-1	ASSYGTGVNTEAF
TRBV5-1	15	TRBJ1-1	ASSLKIGGLSGTEAF
TRBV6-1	12	TRBJ2-1	ASSTAGTGDEQF
TRBV6-5	11	TRBJ1-2	ASRKTGFYGYT
TRBV11-2	13	TRBJ2-2	ASSSHRSYTGELF
TRBV14	13	TRBJ2-2	ASSQFYRATGELF
TRBV28	11	TRBJ1-2	ASSSGQGSGYT
TRBV7-8	11	TRBJ2-4	ASSFSTENIQY
TRBV7-9	14	TRBJ2-7	ASSSGTSGKIYEQY
TRBV6-1	12	TRBJ1-5	ASERPISNQPQH
TRBV4-1	13	TRBJ1-2	ASSQERNSPYGYT
TRBV19	14	TRBJ2-1	ASKAGTGGYYNEQF
TRBV5-1	13	TRBJ2-3	ASSLQPDRTDTQY
TRBV6-5	11	TRBJ2-4	ASWTAARNIQY
TRBV18	14	TRBJ1-3	ASSSTGESSGNTIY
TRBV27	14	TRBJ2-1	ASSSKTSGSRNEQF
TRBV7-2	14	TRBJ2-3	ASSPVGGASTDTQY
TRBV5-1	11	TRBJ2-3	ASSEGLAGVPY
TRBV15	13	TRBJ2-7	ATSRDSLAGDEQY
TRBV7-3	13	TRBJ2-7	ASSGGQASSYEQY
TRBV28	12	TRBJ1-4	ASRHRGQAEKLF
TRBV30	14	TRBJ1-1	AWTPGQGYIHTEAF
TRBV6-1	11	TRBJ2-7	ASSGGGTYEQY
TRBV11-3	17	TRBJ2-3	ASSPRSTGWISGTDTQY
TRBV29-1	11	TRBJ2-1	SVSSGRATEQF
TRBV7-2	13	TRBJ2-3	ASSPGTGSTDTQY
TRBV10-3	12	TRBJ1-1	AVQQGGANTEAF
TRBV10-3	14	TRBJ2-3	AISETSGRWADTQY
TRBV28	14	TRBJ2-4	ASSIPRTPGLNIQY
TRBV7-3	12	TRBJ1-1	ASSPQGEGTEAF
TRBV7-8	15	TRBJ2-7	ASSSRWGSGRAYEQY